This T cell receptor beta chain was recovered during a study of low-dose radiotherapy and immunotherapy resistance in tumors. TRAV- and TRBV-specific primers primed first-strand cDNA, covering alpha and beta chains. The authors amplified TCRs for about 20 PCR cycles with a constant-region primer and a V-primer adapter. TCRdb analysed the reads with MiXCR anew, one entry per CDR3 protein. The sample consists of tens of thousands of distinct CDR3 sequences, approximately 26% of them appearing once. This clonotype was recorded at least ten times. Time point specified: before trial treatment. This specimen consisted of PBMCs, obtained before treatment. The TCR was taken from a male donor with rectosigmoid adenocarcinoma.

CDR3 coding DNA: TGCGCCAGCAGCCAAGCTACTAGCGGCGGCACCGGGGAGCTGTTTTTT. Translating it yields CASSQATSGGTGELFF. The chain links TRBV4-3 to TRBJ2-2; 8 nucleotides line up with TRBD2. Trimming cost V 1 base and J 4 bases; bases outside gene matches: 5. The V gene's germline CDR1 is LGHNA and CDR2 YSLEER. The CDR3 sequence is 16 residues long.